The rows below give T cell receptor beta chains drawn from one sample of a study of T-cell memory formation after mild COVID-19. TCRdb independently ran MiXCR on the 5' RACE reads; one entry per CDR3 protein. Among about 390,000 distinct CDR3 sequences listed, 20% to 25% were seen once. What was sequenced was PBMCs or a T cell subset sorted from them (not recorded which). The receptors stem from an adult woman who had mild COVID-19 (a few samples of this study predate the infection). Cell type and time point are not known. The CDR3 runs from the conserved cysteine through the conserved F or W. The D gene is left open where the match is weak. Expanded clones are given a class, and other clones once, few, many or no size at all.

j_call clone_size d_call v_call cdr3_aa cdr3_nt
TRBJ2-2 . . TRBV11-2 CASTSGGRKNTGELFF TGTGCCAGCACCTCGGGGGGCCGGAAGAACACCGGGGAGCTGTTTTTT
TRBJ2-7 many TRBD1 TRBV20-1 CSARDRAKTYEQYF TGCAGTGCTAGGGACAGGGCGAAAACCTACGAGCAGTACTTC
TRBJ2-5 few TRBD2 TRBV7-9 CASSDASGGQETQYF TGTGCCAGCAGCGACGCTAGCGGGGGGCAAGAGACCCAGTACTTC
TRBJ2-7 . TRBD2 TRBV19 CASSRASGGAQQYF TGTGCCAGTAGTCGGGCTAGCGGGGGGGCCCAGCAGTACTTC
TRBJ2-5 few TRBD1 TRBV11-3 CASSFWSPGQGETQYF TGTGCCAGCAGCTTTTGGAGCCCCGGACAGGGAGAGACCCAGTACTTC
TRBJ2-3 . . TRBV7-2 CASSLFPAADTQYF TGTGCCAGCAGCTTATTTCCCGCCGCAGATACGCAGTATTTT
TRBJ1-2 once . TRBV3-1 CASSPSGSNYGYTF TGTGCCAGCAGCCCGTCCGGGTCTAACTATGGCTACACCTTC
TRBJ2-3 . . TRBV7-3 CASSFSSGDTQYF TGTGCCAGCAGCTTCTCCTCTGGAGATACGCAGTATTTT
TRBJ2-3 . TRBD2 TRBV6-5 CASSYRGLAAPTDTQYF TGTGCCAGCAGTTACCGGGGACTAGCGGCACCCACAGATACGCAGTATTTT
TRBJ1-5 . . TRBV6-6 CASSLTQGNNQPQHF TGTGCCAGCAGCCTCACCCAGGGTAACAATCAGCCCCAGCATTTT
TRBJ1-2 many . TRBV30 CAWSDRVPSGYTF TGTGCCTGGAGTGACAGGGTGCCCAGTGGCTACACCTTC
TRBJ2-7 . . TRBV7-7 CASSLEWGDSYEQYF TGTGCCAGCAGCTTAGAATGGGGGGATTCCTACGAGCAGTACTTC
TRBJ2-1 few TRBD2 TRBV13 CASSLFGLAGGPRNEQFF TGTGCCAGCAGCTTGTTCGGTCTAGCGGGAGGGCCGCGAAATGAGCAGTTCTTC
TRBJ2-3 . TRBD2 TRBV18 CASWRGSGRSRLTQYF TGTGCCAGCTGGCGGGGCAGCGGGAGATCTCGGCTTACGCAGTATTTT
TRBJ1-1 few . TRBV20-1 CSARDLTEAFF TGCAGTGCTAGAGATCTGACTGAAGCTTTCTTT
TRBJ2-7 few . TRBV6-2/TRBV6-3 CASSLRRVGRLDYEQYF TGTGCCAGCAGCTTACGGCGTGTTGGGCGCCTTGACTACGAGCAGTACTTC
TRBJ2-5 . TRBD1 TRBV28 CASSPRQGGETQYF TGTGCCAGCAGCCCCCGACAGGGGGGGGAGACCCAGTACTTC
TRBJ1-1 . . TRBV2 CASSVEGNTEAFF TGTGCCAGCAGTGTAGAGGGCAACACTGAAGCTTTCTTT
TRBJ2-7 . . TRBV5-1 CASSPGQGHSYEQYF TGCGCCAGCAGCCCCGGTCAGGGACACTCCTACGAGCAGTACTTC
TRBJ2-4 many . TRBV7-8 CASSLPPWRRVKENIQYF TGTGCCAGCAGCTTACCCCCGTGGAGGCGAGTTAAGGAAAACATTCAGTACTTC
TRBJ2-7 . . TRBV7-9 CASFAGYEQYF TGTGCCAGCTTCGCGGGCTACGAGCAGTACTTC
TRBJ2-7 few . TRBV29-1 CSVAGTEGEQYF TGCAGCGTTGCGGGAACAGAAGGGGAGCAGTACTTC
TRBJ1-2 . . TRBV5-1 CASSPELGRRGYTF TGCGCCAGCAGCCCCGAACTGGGCCGGAGAGGCTACACCTTC
TRBJ2-4 . . TRBV7-2 CASSFEEEGNIQYF TGTGCCAGCAGCTTTGAGGAGGAGGGAAACATTCAGTACTTC
TRBJ2-1 . . TRBV6-5 CASSSSISYNEQFF .
TRBJ1-5 few . TRBV5-1 CASSIDGQLSNQPQHF TGCGCCAGCAGCATTGACGGACAGTTGAGCAATCAGCCCCAGCATTTT
TRBJ2-5 few . TRBV4-1 CASSQELTETQYF TGCGCCAGCAGCCAAGAACTAACGGAGACCCAGTACTTC
TRBJ2-6 . . TRBV2 CASSDSGANVLTF TGTGCCAGCAGTGACTCTGGGGCCAACGTCCTGACTTTC
TRBJ2-4 few TRBD2 TRBV7-8 CASSSGTSGGALNIQYF TGTGCCAGCAGCTCCGGGACTAGCGGGGGGGCCCTAAACATTCAGTACTTC
TRBJ1-1 few . TRBV29-1 CSVERGYTEAFF TGCAGCGTTGAAAGGGGGTACACTGAAGCTTTCTTT
TRBJ2-7 . . TRBV6-2/TRBV6-3 CASSRPNRNYEQYF TGTGCCAGCAGCCGCCCGAACCGTAACTACGAGCAGTACTTC
TRBJ1-5 . . TRBV4-2 CASSQGRERQPQHF TGTGCCAGCAGCCAAGGCAGGGAGCGTCAGCCCCAGCATTTT
TRBJ2-7 . . TRBV5-6 CASSLGALHEQYF TGTGCCAGCAGCTTGGGGGCGCTGCACGAGCAGTACTTC
TRBJ2-1 . . TRBV29-1 CSARLNREQFF TGCAGCGCCCGCTTGAACAGAGAGCAGTTCTTC
TRBJ1-1 many . TRBV6-1 CASSKRDFWYTEAFF TGTGCCAGCAGTAAAAGGGACTTCTGGTACACTGAAGCTTTCTTT
TRBJ2-7 few . TRBV5-1 CASSLGSHDSSYEQYF TGCGCCAGCAGCTTGGGATCCCACGACAGCTCCTACGAGCAGTACTTC
TRBJ2-4 few TRBD1 TRBV2 CASRNTGDGSYLHF TGTGCCAGCAGGAACACAGGGGACGGTTCATATTTACACTTC
TRBJ2-1 few . TRBV7-2 CASSPSRDHNEQFF TGTGCCAGCAGCCCTAGCAGGGACCACAATGAGCAGTTCTTC
TRBJ2-5 few . TRBV4-2 CASSQDTEGPQYF TGTGCCAGCAGCCAAGATACCGAGGGGCCCCAGTACTTC
TRBJ1-4 . TRBD1 TRBV4-1 CASSQRRQGLGEKLFF TGCGCCAGCAGCCAGCGCCGACAGGGCTTGGGTGAAAAACTGTTTTTT
TRBJ2-6 few TRBD1 TRBV10-3 CAIRTGSGANVLTF TGTGCCATCAGGACAGGGTCTGGGGCCAACGTCCTGACTTTC
TRBJ1-6 few . TRBV2 CASSEELRSPLHF TGTGCCAGCAGTGAAGAGCTTCGTTCACCCCTCCACTTT
TRBJ2-7 . . TRBV19 CASSTNRWEKYEQYF TGTGCCAGTAGTACGAACAGGTGGGAGAAGTACGAGCAGTACTTC
TRBJ2-3 few . TRBV24-1 CATSPPTGPDTQYF TGTGCCACCAGCCCACCTACAGGGCCAGATACGCAGTATTTT
TRBJ2-2 . TRBD2 TRBV24-1 CATSDPTRLAGDTGELFF TGTGCCACCAGTGATCCCACCCGACTAGCGGGAGACACCGGGGAGCTGTTTTTT
TRBJ2-3 few . TRBV7-9 CATAHQRGSSSTDTQYF TGTGCCACAGCCCACCAAAGGGGGAGTTCTAGCACAGATACGCAGTATTTT
TRBJ2-7 few . TRBV5-1 CASSLEGGWREQYF TGCGCCAGCAGCTTGGAGGGGGGTTGGAGGGAGCAGTACTTC
TRBJ2-7 . TRBD1 TRBV29-1 CSVEDQGDSYEQYF TGCAGCGTTGAAGACCAGGGGGACAGCTACGAGCAGTACTTC
TRBJ1-2 few . TRBV3-1 CASSQDGGRGSYGYTF TGTGCCAGCAGCCAAGATGGGGGCAGGGGCAGCTATGGCTACACCTTC
TRBJ1-2 few . TRBV29-1 CSVVGETNYGYTF TGCAGCGTTGTAGGGGAAACTAACTATGGCTACACCTTC
TRBJ2-7 few . TRBV14 CASSHHGAGAYEQYF TGTGCCAGCAGCCATCATGGGGCGGGGGCTTACGAGCAGTACTTC
TRBJ1-2 . TRBD1 TRBV12-3/TRBV12-4 CAIRFLGGPYGYTF TGTGCCATCCGCTTCCTAGGGGGCCCCTATGGCTACACCTTC
TRBJ2-7 few TRBD1 TRBV18 CASSRDRPPSEQYF TGTGCCAGCTCACGGGACAGACCACCTAGCGAGCAGTACTTC